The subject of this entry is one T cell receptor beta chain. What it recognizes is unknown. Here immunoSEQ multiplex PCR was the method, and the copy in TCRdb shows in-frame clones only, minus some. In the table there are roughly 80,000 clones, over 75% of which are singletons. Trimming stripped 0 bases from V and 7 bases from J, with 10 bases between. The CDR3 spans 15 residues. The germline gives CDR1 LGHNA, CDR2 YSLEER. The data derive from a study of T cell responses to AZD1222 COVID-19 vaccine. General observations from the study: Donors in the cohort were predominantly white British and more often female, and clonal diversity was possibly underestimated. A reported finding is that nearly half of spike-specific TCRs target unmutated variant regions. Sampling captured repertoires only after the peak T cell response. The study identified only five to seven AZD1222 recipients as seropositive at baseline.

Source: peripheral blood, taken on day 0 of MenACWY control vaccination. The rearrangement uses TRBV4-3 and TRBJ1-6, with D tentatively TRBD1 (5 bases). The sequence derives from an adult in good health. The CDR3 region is CASSQDTGQNSPLHF. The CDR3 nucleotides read TGCGCCAGCAGCCAAGATACTGGACAAAATTCACCCCTCCACTTT.